This record covers a single TCR beta chain. The V end was cut by 2 bases, the J end by 8 bases, with 9 bases between. The CDR3 loop spans 12 amino acids. The germline CDR1 and CDR2 sequences are LGHDT and YNNKEL (reference sequence). This sample was included in a study of Ad26.COV2.S vaccination and SARS-CoV-2 variants. Treatment: some 20 received Ad26.COV2.S at low or high dose, single or two shots; roughly 5 received placebo; per-sample allocation not given. On day 63 after the first injection, vaccine and placebo recipients gave samples. This vaccine is an Ad26 vector that expresses the Wuhan-strain SARS-CoV-2 spike. Repertoires were generated with immunoSEQ multiplex PCR, while TCRdb's copy carries only in-frame clones and drops some. Here the sample spans about 470,000 clones, 90% being singletons.

The TCR originated in a person aged 18-60 years who received the Ad26.COV2.S COVID-19 vaccine or a placebo. Material: peripheral blood, obtained in a trial of Ad26.COV2.S vaccine versus placebo. The rearrangement uses TRBV3-1 (or the pseudogene TRBV3-2) and TRBJ1-2; maybe TRBD1 (5 bases). The CDR3 sequence: CASSQRGEGYTF. CDR3 in DNA: TGTGCCAGCAGCCAACGGGGCGAGGGCTACACCTTC.